This T cell receptor beta chain was recorded in a study of blood T cell repertoires in COVID-19. Study-wide context: Sample material is recorded as cDNA or gDNA derived from T cells, B-cell-depleted T cells, or PBMCs.

Note on this clone: The sample holds other DNA sequences that translate to the same CDR3.

Germline V gives CDR1 SQVTM, CDR2 ANQGSEA. CDR3 length: 12 residues. V was trimmed by 7 bases and J by 3 bases, leaving 11 bases between them. In the original processing: From reference gene primer amplification, estimates of nucleated cell counts were derived. Method: immunoSEQ multiplex PCR; TCRdb's copy keeps in-frame clones and lacks some. D and trimming were read from the DNA, whereas the V and J calls and clone size are those reported in that table. The data hold about 89,000 clones, with over 60% observed a single time. The origin of this receptor is a human donor in a cohort sampled during active COVID-19. This rearrangement joins TRBV29-1 to TRBJ2-3; D perhaps matches TRBD1 (6 bases). The material sequenced was peripheral blood. The DNA of the CDR3 is TGCAGCGCGCGCCAGGGGACAGATACGCAGTATTTT. It specifies CSARQGTDTQYF.